This T cell receptor beta chain stems from a study of radiation and T cells in renal cell carcinoma. V shed 6 bases, J shed 4 bases, and the junction held 15 bases outside the gene matches. Per germline, CDR1 MDHEN and CDR2 SYDVKM. The CDR3 is made up of 17 amino acids. Findings and limits, study-wide: No pretreatment tumor biopsies were available for baseline clonotypes.

Comment on this clone: Its target is not known.

Sequencing used immunoSEQ multiplex PCR; TCRdb keeps in-frame clones, though not all of them. The table shows tens of thousands of clones, with 70% to 85% occurring only once. Indicated time point: baseline pretreatment blood. The sample's treatment: 15 Gy SBRT to primary tumor, nephrectomy 4 weeks later. Serial blood draws occurred at baseline and 2 and 4 weeks post-SBRT. The sample was blood, taken from a patient whose treatment included radiotherapy and nephrectomy. This TCR derives from a man aged 55-75 years with renal cell carcinoma. The rearrangement links TRBV28 to TRBJ2-3; 8 positions agree with TRBD2. The CDR3 is CASSSHGSGSTPDTQYF. Here the CDR3 DNA reads TGTGCCAGCAGCAGCCATGGGAGCGGGAGTACCCCAGATACGCAGTATTTT.